This TCR beta chain is from a study of beta chain features in type 1 diabetes. Study results and caveats: The analysis here could not establish whether HLA type shapes TCRB rearrangement. Possibly, sequencing cDNA over-represented cells that had high TCR expression levels.

Purities over 95% were achieved in all sorted populations. Expressed TCRB transcripts were sequenced after all isolated RNA was converted to cDNA. This table comes from immunoSEQ multiplex PCR, and its TCRdb copy is limited to in-frame clones, with some not included. This sample has about 900,000 clones, with roughly 16% found just once. Germline CDR1 and CDR2: MNHNS and SASEGT. The length of the CDR3 is 16 residues. Deletions cut 2 bases from V and 6 bases from J, with 16 bases between. With regard to this clone: No antigen is known for it.

What was sequenced was naive CD4+ T cells from blood. This sequence was found in a woman aged 18-30 years in good health. The chain combines TRBV6-1 with TRBJ2-2; D call uncertain. The chain's CDR3 is CASSETYGLSAGELFF. DNA for the CDR3: TGTGCCAGCAGTGAAACGTATGGGTTAAGCGCCGGGGAGCTGTTTTTT.